The rows below give T cell receptor beta chains drawn from one sample of a study of blood T cells in healthy people across ages. TCRdb passed the 5' RACE reads through MiXCR, listing each CDR3 protein once. Seen here are about 570,000 distinct CDR3 sequences, around 27% observed once, and the top ten hold roughly 3.5%. The same data also went into a second study, on T cells of mothers and their children.

Sequenced: blood. These TCRs come from a boy between 2 and 10 years old in good health. CDR3s include the opening cysteine and the closing phenylalanine or tryptophan. D genes are given only for firm matches. Rows may omit the clone size; those that give it use once, few, many or a size class.

J gene: TRBJ2-4; V gene: TRBV20-1; D gene: TRBD1; clone size: NA; CDR3 DNA: TGCAGTGCCTCCGGGACAGCAAGAGCCAAAAACATTCAGTACTTC; CDR3 protein: CSASGTARAKNIQYF
J gene: TRBJ1-3; V gene: TRBV30; D gene: NA; clone size: few; CDR3 DNA: TGTGCCTGGAGTGTAAGACTGACTTCTGGAAACACCATATATTTT; CDR3 protein: CAWSVRLTSGNTIYF
J gene: TRBJ2-7; V gene: TRBV29-1; D gene: NA; clone size: NA; CDR3 DNA: TGCAGCGTTATACAAACCCCCGGGGCCCCAGACGAGCAGTACTTC; CDR3 protein: CSVIQTPGAPDEQYF
J gene: TRBJ1-1; V gene: TRBV25-1; D gene: NA; clone size: NA; CDR3 DNA: TGTGCCAGCAATGAAGGGGGTTGGGACACTGAAGCTTTCTTT; CDR3 protein: CASNEGGWDTEAFF
J gene: TRBJ2-7; V gene: TRBV12-3/TRBV12-4; D gene: TRBD2; clone size: NA; CDR3 DNA: TGTGCCAGCAGTTTAGAGGGACTAGTGCTCGAGCAGTACTTC; CDR3 protein: CASSLEGLVLEQYF
J gene: TRBJ1-1; V gene: TRBV20-1; D gene: TRBD1; clone size: NA; CDR3 DNA: TGCAGTGTCTCGGACAGGGGGAACACTGAAGCTTTCTTT; CDR3 protein: CSVSDRGNTEAFF
J gene: TRBJ2-7; V gene: TRBV6-6; D gene: NA; clone size: NA; CDR3 DNA: TGTGCCAGCAGTTCCAGGGACTCCTTGAACTTC; CDR3 protein: CASSSRDSLNF
J gene: TRBJ1-6; V gene: TRBV28; D gene: NA; clone size: NA; CDR3 DNA: TGTGCCAGCGGCGGCGACAGCAATTCACCCCTCCACTTT; CDR3 protein: CASGGDSNSPLHF
J gene: TRBJ1-1; V gene: TRBV7-2; D gene: NA; clone size: NA; CDR3 DNA: TGTGCCAGCAGCTTGGGAACAGGGATCTCTGAAGCTTTCTTT; CDR3 protein: CASSLGTGISEAFF
J gene: TRBJ1-1; V gene: TRBV10-3; D gene: NA; clone size: many; CDR3 DNA: TGTGCCATCAGTGATAAGGGTTCGAACACTGAAGCTTTCTTT; CDR3 protein: CAISDKGSNTEAFF
J gene: TRBJ2-5; V gene: TRBV5-1; D gene: NA; clone size: NA; CDR3 DNA: TGCGCCAGCAGCCCGGGACGGCGCCCGGAGACCCAGTACTTC; CDR3 protein: CASSPGRRPETQYF
J gene: TRBJ2-3; V gene: TRBV10-3; D gene: NA; clone size: few; CDR3 DNA: TGTGCCATCAGTGAGTCGGCTTCCAAAGATACGCAGTATTTT; CDR3 protein: CAISESASKDTQYF
J gene: TRBJ2-2; V gene: TRBV9; D gene: NA; clone size: NA; CDR3 DNA: TGTGCCAGCAGCGTAGATCCCCACGCGAACACCGGGGAGCTGTTTTTT; CDR3 protein: CASSVDPHANTGELFF
J gene: TRBJ2-5; V gene: TRBV11-2; D gene: NA; clone size: NA; CDR3 DNA: TGTGCCAGCAGCTCAGGTTCTGTAGTGGTTGGGGAAGAGACCCAGTACTTC; CDR3 protein: CASSSGSVVVGEETQYF
J gene: TRBJ1-1; V gene: TRBV20-1; D gene: NA; clone size: few; CDR3 DNA: TGCAGTGCGCGAGGGCTCCCCGGGGCCGAAGCTTTCTTT; CDR3 protein: CSARGLPGAEAFF
J gene: TRBJ2-7; V gene: TRBV5-4; D gene: NA; clone size: NA; CDR3 DNA: TGTGCCAGCAGCTTCGCGGGGGACAGACCTTACGAGCAGTACTTC; CDR3 protein: CASSFAGDRPYEQYF
J gene: TRBJ2-1; V gene: TRBV15; D gene: TRBD2; clone size: once; CDR3 DNA: TGTGCCACGACGCCTAGCGGGGGCCGCTCCTACAATGAGCGGTTCTTC; CDR3 protein: CATTPSGGRSYNERFF
J gene: TRBJ2-3; V gene: TRBV7-6; D gene: TRBD2; clone size: NA; CDR3 DNA: TGTGCCAGCAGCTTACGGGCGGGAGTTAGCACAGATACGCAGTATTTT; CDR3 protein: CASSLRAGVSTDTQYF
J gene: TRBJ2-4; V gene: TRBV7-8; D gene: NA; clone size: NA; CDR3 DNA: TGTGCCAGCAGCTTCGCCAAAAACATTCAGTACTTC; CDR3 protein: CASSFAKNIQYF
J gene: TRBJ1-4; V gene: TRBV29-1; D gene: NA; clone size: few; CDR3 DNA: TGCAGCGCTGGGACGCTTGAAAAACTGTTTTTT; CDR3 protein: CSAGTLEKLFF
J gene: TRBJ1-4; V gene: TRBV20-1; D gene: NA; clone size: NA; CDR3 DNA: TGCAGTGCTAGATCCGGGGAGGAGGATAATGAAAAACTGTTTTTT; CDR3 protein: CSARSGEEDNEKLFF
J gene: TRBJ2-1; V gene: TRBV28; D gene: NA; clone size: NA; CDR3 DNA: TGTGCCAGCAGTTTAAACCCCTGGCCACTAGCTCTCCACTACAATGAGCAGTTCTTC; CDR3 protein: CASSLNPWPLALHYNEQFF
J gene: TRBJ2-7; V gene: TRBV20-1; D gene: TRBD2; clone size: once; CDR3 DNA: TGCAGTGCTAGTGATTCCAGCGGGAGTGCCTACGAGCAGTACTTC; CDR3 protein: CSASDSSGSAYEQYF
J gene: TRBJ2-1; V gene: TRBV6-5; D gene: NA; clone size: NA; CDR3 DNA: TGTGCCAGCAGCCACTCCGGACTACGCAGAGTTTACAATGAGCAGTTCTTC; CDR3 protein: CASSHSGLRRVYNEQFF
J gene: TRBJ2-5; V gene: TRBV5-1; D gene: TRBD2; clone size: NA; CDR3 DNA: TGCGCCAGCAGCCCTGGGACTAGCGGGAGGTATGAGACCCAGTACTTC; CDR3 protein: CASSPGTSGRYETQYF
J gene: TRBJ2-1; V gene: TRBV27; D gene: TRBD2; clone size: NA; CDR3 DNA: TGTGCCACCGGTAGCGGGGGTATCTACAATGAGCAGTTCTTC; CDR3 protein: CATGSGGIYNEQFF
J gene: TRBJ2-1; V gene: TRBV11-2; D gene: NA; clone size: NA; CDR3 DNA: TGTGCCAGCAGCGTCTACGGGAGCCACAATGAGCAGTTCTTC; CDR3 protein: CASSVYGSHNEQFF
J gene: TRBJ1-1; V gene: TRBV12-3/TRBV12-4; D gene: NA; clone size: NA; CDR3 DNA: TGTGCCAGCAGTTTTTCGACAGGTTGGGAAGCTTTCTTT; CDR3 protein: CASSFSTGWEAFF
J gene: TRBJ2-6; V gene: TRBV13; D gene: NA; clone size: few; CDR3 DNA: TGTGCCAGCAGCTTTAAGGTCTCTGGGGCCAACGTCCTGACTTTC; CDR3 protein: CASSFKVSGANVLTF
J gene: TRBJ2-4; V gene: TRBV11-2; D gene: NA; clone size: NA; CDR3 DNA: TGTGCCAGCACTGTGCTACTAGCCAAAAACATTCAGTACTTC; CDR3 protein: CASTVLLAKNIQYF
J gene: TRBJ1-4; V gene: TRBV29-1; D gene: TRBD1; clone size: few; CDR3 DNA: TGCAGCGTTTATACAGGGGCCTTTGGTGAAAAACTGTTTTTT; CDR3 protein: CSVYTGAFGEKLFF
J gene: TRBJ2-5; V gene: TRBV5-1; D gene: NA; clone size: NA; CDR3 DNA: TGCGCCAGCAGCTTGCCTGGGGGGTCGGAGACCCAGTACTTC; CDR3 protein: CASSLPGGSETQYF
J gene: TRBJ2-1; V gene: TRBV27; D gene: NA; clone size: NA; CDR3 DNA: TGTGCCAGCAATCCCTTACCTTCCTACAATGAGCAGTTCTTC; CDR3 protein: CASNPLPSYNEQFF
J gene: TRBJ2-5; V gene: TRBV11-2; D gene: NA; clone size: NA; CDR3 DNA: TGTGCCAGCAGCTTAGATCGGGCAGCACAGACCCAGTACTTC; CDR3 protein: CASSLDRAAQTQYF
J gene: TRBJ2-5; V gene: TRBV11-2; D gene: TRBD1; clone size: NA; CDR3 DNA: TGTGCCAGCAGCGCTAGGACAGGGCAAGAGACCCAGTACTTC; CDR3 protein: CASSARTGQETQYF
J gene: TRBJ2-5; V gene: TRBV25-1; D gene: NA; clone size: NA; CDR3 DNA: TGTGCCAGCAGGTTGCGAGAGACCCAGTACTTC; CDR3 protein: CASRLRETQYF
J gene: TRBJ2-1; V gene: TRBV3-1; D gene: TRBD2; clone size: NA; CDR3 DNA: TGTGCCAGCAGCCAAGAGGGCGGGAGGTTACGGTTCTTC; CDR3 protein: CASSQEGGRLRFF
J gene: TRBJ1-2; V gene: TRBV6-1; D gene: NA; clone size: NA; CDR3 DNA: TGTGCCAGCAGTGAAGCTTTCAGCAGGGGCGCGAATGGCTACACCTTC; CDR3 protein: CASSEAFSRGANGYTF
J gene: TRBJ1-5; V gene: TRBV7-7; D gene: NA; clone size: NA; CDR3 DNA: TGTGCTAGCAGCTCCCCGTTGAGGTCCCCAATCAATCAGCCCCAGCATTTT; CDR3 protein: CASSSPLRSPINQPQHF
J gene: TRBJ2-2; V gene: TRBV20-1; D gene: TRBD2; clone size: NA; CDR3 DNA: TGCAGTGCCGGAGCGGGAGGAGGGGGGGAGCTGTTTTTT; CDR3 protein: CSAGAGGGGELFF
J gene: TRBJ2-2; V gene: TRBV4-1; D gene: TRBD1; clone size: few; CDR3 DNA: TGCGCCAGCAGCCAAGGGGACGGGACAGAGACCGGGGAGCTGTTTTTT; CDR3 protein: CASSQGDGTETGELFF
J gene: TRBJ2-1; V gene: TRBV5-6; D gene: NA; clone size: few; CDR3 DNA: TGTGCCAGCAGCTTGGAACAGAAATACAATGAGCAGTTCTTC; CDR3 protein: CASSLEQKYNEQFF
J gene: TRBJ2-7; V gene: TRBV12-3/TRBV12-4; D gene: TRBD2; clone size: few; CDR3 DNA: TGTGCCAGCAGTTCGGGACTAGCGGGGGGGCCGGACTACGAGCAGTACTTC; CDR3 protein: CASSSGLAGGPDYEQYF
J gene: TRBJ1-6; V gene: TRBV20-1; D gene: NA; clone size: few; CDR3 DNA: TGCAGTGCTACGGTAGTCGGGTCGTATTCACCCCTCCACTTT; CDR3 protein: CSATVVGSYSPLHF
J gene: TRBJ2-1; V gene: TRBV20-1; D gene: NA; clone size: few; CDR3 DNA: TGCAGTGCTACGGGCTCCAAGGAGTACAATGAGCAGTTCTTC; CDR3 protein: CSATGSKEYNEQFF
J gene: TRBJ2-1; V gene: TRBV9; D gene: TRBD2; clone size: NA; CDR3 DNA: TGTGCCAGCAGCGTAGAGGGACTAGCGGGAGTTCCCCAGTTCTTC; CDR3 protein: CASSVEGLAGVPQFF
J gene: TRBJ1-6; V gene: TRBV27; D gene: NA; clone size: NA; CDR3 DNA: TGTGCCAGCAGTTTATCAGAGCTCAGCTCCTATAGTTCACCCCTCCACTTT; CDR3 protein: CASSLSELSSYSSPLHF
J gene: TRBJ2-7; V gene: TRBV5-6; D gene: NA; clone size: NA; CDR3 DNA: TGTGCCAGCAGCAGGGCCCCAACGTACGAGCAGTACTTC; CDR3 protein: CASSRAPTYEQYF
J gene: TRBJ2-1; V gene: TRBV6-1; D gene: NA; clone size: NA; CDR3 DNA: TGTGCCAGCAGTGAACAGGGTTCCTACAATGAGCAGTTCTTC; CDR3 protein: CASSEQGSYNEQFF
J gene: TRBJ2-5; V gene: TRBV18; D gene: NA; clone size: NA; CDR3 DNA: TGTGCCAGCTCACCCCAGGGGGGAGAAGAGACCCAGTACTTC; CDR3 protein: CASSPQGGEETQYF
J gene: TRBJ2-3; V gene: TRBV12-3/TRBV12-4; D gene: NA; clone size: NA; CDR3 DNA: TGTGCCAGCAGTGCACTAGTGGGAGGCCCCACAGATACGCAGTATTTT; CDR3 protein: CASSALVGGPTDTQYF
J gene: TRBJ1-1; V gene: TRBV5-1; D gene: NA; clone size: NA; CDR3 DNA: TGCGCCAGCAGCTTGGCGACCGCTGGGACTGAAGCTTTCTTT; CDR3 protein: CASSLATAGTEAFF
J gene: TRBJ2-1; V gene: TRBV4-3; D gene: TRBD2; clone size: NA; CDR3 DNA: TGCGCCAGCAGCGACCTAGGACTAGCGGGAAATGAGCAGTTCTTC; CDR3 protein: CASSDLGLAGNEQFF
J gene: TRBJ1-2; V gene: TRBV20-1; D gene: NA; clone size: NA; CDR3 DNA: TGCAGTGCTAGAAGGGACGGTGAGAACTATGGCTACACCTTC; CDR3 protein: CSARRDGENYGYTF
J gene: TRBJ2-1; V gene: TRBV7-2; D gene: TRBD2; clone size: few; CDR3 DNA: TGTGCCAGCAGCTTAGAAGGACTAGCGGACAATGAGCAGTTCTTC; CDR3 protein: CASSLEGLADNEQFF
J gene: TRBJ1-2; V gene: TRBV14; D gene: NA; clone size: NA; CDR3 DNA: TGTGCCAGCAGCCAAGCGAGGCGGTGGGGCTACACCTTC; CDR3 protein: CASSQARRWGYTF
J gene: TRBJ2-4; V gene: TRBV20-1; D gene: TRBD1; clone size: few; CDR3 DNA: TGCAGTGCTAGTCGGGGACAGGAGTACTTC; CDR3 protein: CSASRGQEYF
J gene: TRBJ2-1; V gene: TRBV29-1; D gene: TRBD2; clone size: NA; CDR3 DNA: TGCAGCGGTAGTCTAGCGGGAGGGCCGCAGTTCTTC; CDR3 protein: CSGSLAGGPQFF